This T cell receptor (beta chain) comes out of a study of early T cells in non-severe SARS-CoV-2 infection. Study-wide context: Whole-blood bulk RNA, unsorted, was sequenced, and chains were unpaired. Study results and caveats: Matching against VDJdb likely underestimated virus-specific expansions, favoring anti-spike CD8.

This clonotype was seen repeatedly, ten times or more. Its antigen is not known. Attachment of unique molecular identifiers was made to individual cDNA molecules. TCRdb redid the calling of the 5' RACE reads with MiXCR, one entry per CDR3 protein. The sample includes tens of thousands of distinct CDR3 sequences, 13% seen only once; the top ten take roughly 8.3%. This CDR3 is 14 amino acids long. Germline lookup yields CDR1 SGHRS and CDR2 YFSETQ. V was cut by 5 bases and J by 6 bases, with 14 bases left in between. The TCR comes from an adult who was a healthcare worker with PCR-confirmed SARS-CoV-2 infection or an uninfected control (not recorded which). This chain uses TRBV5-1 with TRBJ2-2; D is perhaps TRBD1 (5 bases). Sequencing input: whole blood. The CDR3 here is CASSYQGGAGELFF. CDR3 coding DNA: TGCGCCAGCAGTTACCAGGGTGGCGCCGGGGAGCTGTTTTTT.